Here is one TCR beta chain with its context. Antigen specificity is unknown. With 7 bases removed from V and 2 bases from J, the gap between germline ends came to 22 bases. Germline V gives CDR1 SGHAT, CDR2 FQDESV (reference sequence). The CDR3 extends over 17 amino acids. The data were obtained in a study of shared clonotypes between healthy human individuals. Turning to the study itself: Each donor's CD8 memory used one plate, CD8 naive two, each CD4 subset three.

Study-level points and caveats: In several donors, around 5% of naive CD4 clonotypes appeared in common. Having only a few donors restricted how much genetic and exposure-history diversity was captured. Read depth was anticipated to influence clonotype sharing among donors.

Sequenced by immunoSEQ multiplex PCR; TCRdb stores in-frame clones only, minus some. The sample lists some 800,000 clones; approximately 92% were seen once. Selected positively for CCR7 and CD45RO-negative, naive CD8 cells excluded terminally differentiated effector memory CD45RA+ cells. The receptor was isolated from a man aged 30 to 39 in good health. Sequenced: naive CD8+ T cells sorted from blood. The chain has TRBV11-1 and TRBJ2-3; a weak D match, TRBD2 (5 bases). DNA of the CDR3: TGTGCCAGCACCTCACTAGAGGTGAAGGACGACACAGATACGCAGTATTTT. It encodes CASTSLEVKDDTDTQYF. The whole variable domain, filled in from reference TRBV11-1 and TRBJ2-3, reads EAEVAQSPRYKITEKSQAVAFWCDPISGHATLYWYRQILGQGPELLVQFQDESVVDDSQLPKDRFSAERLKGVDSTLKIQPAELGDSAMYLCASTSLEVKDDTDTQYFGPGTRLTVL.